These 10 T cell receptor beta chains came from one sample sequenced in a study of cytomegalovirus exposure and HLA in healthy donors. Method: immunoSEQ multiplex PCR; TCRdb's copy keeps in-frame clones and lacks some. The data hold some 38,000 clones, with over 85% observed a single time. The sample was PBMCs. Source of these receptors: a young man in good health and CMV-seronegative.

The V and J genes are TRBV10-3 and TRBJ2-1, with 8 nucleotides matching TRBD2. The CDR3 is 15 amino acids. V trimming: 5 bases; J trimming: 7 bases; junction bases outside the gene matches: 10. Germline CDR1 reads ENHRY; CDR2 reads SYGVKD. DNA of the CDR3: TGTGCCATCAGTTATCCCAGCGGGGGAAGTAATGAGCAGTTCTTC. It codes for CAISYPSGGSNEQFF.

The genes are TRBV7-2 and TRBJ2-1; 16 bases align to TRBD2. The length of the CDR3 is 16 residues. V trimming: 5 bases; J trimming: 6 bases; junction bases outside the gene matches: 4. CDR1 and CDR2 (germline): SGHTA, FQGNSA. Written as DNA, the CDR3 is TGTGCCAGCAGCCCGGGACTAGCGGGAGGGACCAATGAGCAGTTCTTC. Translation: CASSPGLAGGTNEQFF. The variable domain in full, with the rest retrieved from reference TRBV7-2 and TRBJ2-1, is GAGVSQSPSNKVTEKGKDVELRCDPISGHTALYWYRQSLGQGLEFLIYFQGNSAPDKSGLPSDRFSAERTGGSVSTLTIQRTQQEDSAVYLCASSPGLAGGTNEQFFGPGTRLTVL.

J is TRBJ2-4 and V is TRBV6-6, with D maybe TRBD2 (7 bases). Looked up from germline, CDR1 is MNHNY and CDR2 is SVGAGI (reference sequence). V was shortened by 6 bases and J by 6 bases, with 21 bases between the two germline ends. The CDR3 loop spans 16 amino acids. The DNA for the CDR3 is TGTGCCAGCAGGAAAATGGGGGGGCAGACCCTAAACATTCAGTACTTC. Translated, it gives CASRKMGGQTLNIQYF.

The rearrangement links TRBV5-1 to TRBJ1-1; D may be TRBD1 (6 bases). Looked up from germline, CDR1 is SGHRS and CDR2 is YFSETQ. Trimming cost V 5 bases and J 3 bases, with 11 bases left between them. This CDR3 has 13 residues. CDR3: CASSNHRDTEAFF. For the CDR3, the DNA is TGCGCCAGCAGTAATCACAGGGACACTGAAGCTTTCTTT.

The gene calls are TRBV19 and TRBJ1-1; weak D call: TRBD1 (5 bases). The V end was cut by 5 bases, the J end by 1 base, with 8 bases between. This CDR3 spans 13 amino acids. Germline assignment: CDR1 LNHDA and CDR2 SQIVND (reference sequence). CDR3 protein: CASSQTGNTEAFF. In nucleotides, the CDR3 is TGTGCCAGTAGTCAAACAGGGAACACTGAAGCTTTCTTT.

The V gene is TRBV5-6, the J gene TRBJ1-4; 7 bases match TRBD1. V lost 1 base and J lost 3; bases outside the gene matches: 6. The CDR3 has 16 amino acids. Germline V lookup: CDR1 SGHDT, CDR2 YYEEEE. In nucleotides, the CDR3 is TGTGCCAGCAGCTTGAACAGGGGCGGGTCTAATGAAAAACTGTTTTTT. This translates into CASSLNRGGSNEKLFF.

The chain combines TRBV6-6 with TRBJ1-1, with a possible D match to TRBD1 (6 bases). Germline V CDR1 and CDR2: MNHNY, SVGAGI (reference sequence). Trimming cost V 5 bases and J 5 bases, with 15 bases left between them. This CDR3 is built from 14 residues. In nucleotides, the CDR3 is TGTGCCAGCAGTCAGACCGCCAGGGGAACTGAAGCTTTCTTT. Translated, it gives CASSQTARGTEAFF.

This chain links TRBV9 with TRBJ2-3; D is perhaps TRBD1 (6 bases). V was cut by 4 bases and J by 2 bases, with 14 bases left in between. Germline lookup yields CDR1 SGDLS and CDR2 YYNGEE. The CDR3 has 15 residues. CDR3 nucleotides: TGTGCCAGCAGCTCAGGGGATCTTGTCACAGATACGCAGTATTTT. The encoded protein is CASSSGDLVTDTQYF.

The genes are TRBV9 and TRBJ2-3, with TRBD2 matching 9 bases. J lost 0 bases, V lost 0 bases, and 2 bases had no gene match. Germline loops: CDR1 SGDLS, CDR2 YYNGEE. This CDR3 contains 16 residues. CDR3 bases: TGTGCCAGCAGCGTAGGCGGGGGGGTTAGCACAGATACGCAGTATTTT. Its translation: CASSVGGGVSTDTQYF.

This clone appeared a single time. The chain uses TRBV2 and TRBJ2-3, with 7 bases identical to TRBD1. Germline V gene sequence: CDR1 SNHLY, CDR2 FYNNEI. The CDR3 contains 15 residues. V lost 4 bases to trimming and J lost 0 bases; unmatched junction nucleotides: 4. The CDR3 DNA reads as TGTGCCAGCAGTGGCCAGACAGGGAGCACAGATACGCAGTATTTT. It codes for CASSGQTGSTDTQYF.